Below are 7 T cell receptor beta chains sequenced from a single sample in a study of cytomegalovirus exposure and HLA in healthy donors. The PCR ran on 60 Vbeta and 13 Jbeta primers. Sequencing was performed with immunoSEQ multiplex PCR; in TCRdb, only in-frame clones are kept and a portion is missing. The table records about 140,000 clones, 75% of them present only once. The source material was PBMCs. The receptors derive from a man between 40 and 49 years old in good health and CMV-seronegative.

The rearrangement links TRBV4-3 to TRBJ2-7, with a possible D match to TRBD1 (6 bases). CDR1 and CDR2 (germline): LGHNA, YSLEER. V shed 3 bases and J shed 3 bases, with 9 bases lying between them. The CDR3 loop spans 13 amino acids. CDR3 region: CASSQGQNYEQYF. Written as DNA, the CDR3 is TGCGCCAGCAGCCAGGGACAAAACTACGAGCAGTACTTC.

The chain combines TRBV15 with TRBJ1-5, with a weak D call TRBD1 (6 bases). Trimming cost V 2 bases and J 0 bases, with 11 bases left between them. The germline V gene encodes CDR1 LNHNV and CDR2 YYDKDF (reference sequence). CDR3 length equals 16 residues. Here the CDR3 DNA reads TGTGCCACCAGCAGACCGGACAGTCGTAGCAATCAGCCCCAGCATTTT. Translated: CATSRPDSRSNQPQHF.

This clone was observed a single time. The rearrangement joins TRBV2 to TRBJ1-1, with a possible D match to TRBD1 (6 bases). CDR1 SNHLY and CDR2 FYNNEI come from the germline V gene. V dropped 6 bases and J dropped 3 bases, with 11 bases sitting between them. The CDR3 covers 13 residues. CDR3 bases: TGTGCCAGCAGACAGGGTCTGTACACTGAAGCTTTCTTT. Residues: CASRQGLYTEAFF.

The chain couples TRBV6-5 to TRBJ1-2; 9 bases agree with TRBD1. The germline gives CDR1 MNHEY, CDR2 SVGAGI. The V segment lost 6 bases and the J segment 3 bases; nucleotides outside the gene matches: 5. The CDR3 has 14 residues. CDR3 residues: CASRGRDRDYGYTF. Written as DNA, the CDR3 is TGTGCCAGCAGGGGACGGGACAGGGACTATGGCTACACCTTC.

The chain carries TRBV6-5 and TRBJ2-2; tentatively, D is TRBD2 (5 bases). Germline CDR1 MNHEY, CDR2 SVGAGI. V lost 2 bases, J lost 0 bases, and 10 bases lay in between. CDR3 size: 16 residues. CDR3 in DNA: TGTGCCAGCAGTTACCCCCCGGGGACGAACACCGGGGAGCTGTTTTTT. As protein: CASSYPPGTNTGELFF.

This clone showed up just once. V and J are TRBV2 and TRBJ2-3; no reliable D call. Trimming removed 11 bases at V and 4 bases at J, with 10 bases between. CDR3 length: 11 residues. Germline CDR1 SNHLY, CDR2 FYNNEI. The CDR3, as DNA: TGTGCCTCCGCTATGGCAGATACGCAGTATTTT. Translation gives CASAMADTQYF.

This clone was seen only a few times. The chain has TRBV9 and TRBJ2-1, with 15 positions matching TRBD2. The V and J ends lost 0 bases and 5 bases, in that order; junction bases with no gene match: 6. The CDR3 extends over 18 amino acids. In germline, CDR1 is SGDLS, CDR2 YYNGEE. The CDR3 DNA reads TGTGCCAGCAGCGTAGCTAGGACTAGCGGGGGGGCGGACAATGAGCAGTTCTTC. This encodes CASSVARTSGGADNEQFF.